A single sample is the source of the 25 T cell receptor beta chains below, sequenced in a study of blood T cell repertoires in COVID-19. Sequenced by immunoSEQ multiplex PCR; TCRdb stores in-frame clones only, minus some. The table shows fewer than 150,000 clones, with approximately 70% occurring only once. The sample taken for sequencing was peripheral blood. The receptors were gathered from a human donor with acute or convalescent COVID-19. The donor label of this sample is uncertain.

The gene calls are TRBV15 and TRBJ2-1, with TRBD1 matching 8 bases. J was trimmed by 6 bases and V by 1 base; bases with no gene match: 14. This CDR3 comprises 18 residues. Germline V CDR1 and CDR2: LNHNV, YYDKDF (reference sequence). DNA for the CDR3: TGTGCCACCAGCAGAGTGGGGTCCGGGACAGGTGTTGTCAATGAGCAGTTCTTC. It translates to CATSRVGSGTGVVNEQFF.

The rearrangement uses TRBV5-8 and TRBJ2-7; 7 nucleotides match TRBD1. The germline CDR1 and CDR2 sequences are SGHTS and YDEGEE. This CDR3 spans 14 amino acids. Losses at the gene ends were 4 bases for V and 7 bases for J; bases not matched to a gene: 11. The CDR3 DNA is TGTGCCAGCAGCCGGGACAGACTCCTCTGGGAGCAGTACTTC. Amino acids: CASSRDRLLWEQYF.

The chain uses TRBV5-1 and TRBJ2-1; 14 bases match TRBD2. V lost 1 base to trimming and J lost 0 bases; unmatched junction nucleotides: 6. CDR3 length: 19 amino acids. Germline V gene sequence: CDR1 SGHRS, CDR2 YFSETQ. CDR3 coding DNA: TGCGCCAGCAGCTTGAGGACTAGCGGGGGGTTTAGCTCCTACAATGAGCAGTTCTTC. This sequence encodes CASSLRTSGGFSSYNEQFF. The full variable domain, with the rest looked up from reference TRBV5-1 and TRBJ2-1, is KAGVTQTPRYLIKTRGQQVTLSCSPISGHRSVSWYQQTPGQGLQFLFEYFSETQRNKGNFPGRFSGRQFSNSRSEMNVSTLELGDSALYLCASSLRTSGGFSSYNEQFFGPGTRLTVL.

The CDR3 here is CSVTGGVGEKLFF. The CDR3, as DNA: TGCAGCGTGACAGGGGGCGTAGGTGAAAAACTGTTTTTT. This sequence joins TRBV29-1 and TRBJ1-4; TRBD1 matches at 10 bases. In germline, CDR1 is SQVTM, CDR2 ANQGSEA. The CDR3 runs 13 residues. The ends lost 6 bases at V and 7 bases at J; junction bases unmatched: 5.

The chain carries TRBV19 and TRBJ1-2; maybe TRBD1 (6 bases). Germline V CDR1 and CDR2: LNHDA, SQIVND (reference sequence). Trimming shortened V by 3 bases and J by 6 bases, and 17 bases separated the two germline ends. This CDR3 contains 15 residues. CDR3 region: CASSMAPEQGHGYTF. CDR3 coding DNA: TGTGCCAGTAGTATGGCCCCGGAACAGGGCCATGGCTACACCTTC.

This clone was seen a single time. The chain links TRBV4-1 to TRBJ2-1, with TRBD2 matching over 9 bases. Looked up from germline, CDR1 is MGHRA and CDR2 is YSYEKL. There are 17 residues in the CDR3. The junction had 16 bases not matched to a gene; V was cut back by 3 bases and J by 10 bases. The CDR3 coding sequence is TGCGCCAGCAGCCATGTTGATATGGGACTAGCCCGGGGGGAGCAGTTCTTC. Protein sequence: CASSHVDMGLARGEQFF.

The chain links TRBV27 to TRBJ2-6; TRBD1 agrees at 7 bases. CDR3 length equals 15 residues. V shed 5 bases and J 4 bases; nucleotides not matched to a gene: 5. Germline lookup yields CDR1 MNHEY and CDR2 SMNVEV (reference sequence). The CDR3 is CASSHRGRGANVLTF. The CDR3 bases are TGTGCCAGCAGTCACAGGGGTAGGGGGGCCAACGTCCTGACTTTC.

The V call is TRBV5-1, the J call TRBJ2-7, with D possibly matching TRBD1 (6 bases). CDR3 length: 14 amino acids. Trimming took 0 bases from V and 7 from J, leaving 14 bases between them. Looked up from germline, CDR1 is SGHRS and CDR2 is YFSETQ. The chain's CDR3 is CASSLAVGGAEQYV. The CDR3 nucleotides are TGCGCCAGCAGCTTGGCCGTTGGGGGCGCAGAGCAGTACGTC.

This clone was counted between two and nine times. The chain is built from TRBV3-1 (or the pseudogene TRBV3-2) and TRBJ2-3, with D possibly matching TRBD2 (6 bases). In germline, CDR1 is LGHDT, CDR2 YNNKEL (reference sequence). V gave up 4 bases and J gave up 5 bases, with 19 bases separating them. This CDR3 spans 16 amino acids. CDR3 bases: TGTGCCAGCAGCCCCCCACTTCGGGGGTTCCAAGATACGCAGTATTTT. Residues: CASSPPLRGFQDTQYF.

The chain combines TRBV29-1 with TRBJ1-1; D unclear. CDR3 length: 13 amino acids. Germline V gene data show CDR1 as SQVTM and CDR2 as ANQGSEA. Trimming took 3 bases from V and 0 from J, leaving 8 bases between them. The CDR3 sequence is CSVESLMNTEAFF. Written as DNA, the CDR3 is TGCAGCGTTGAGAGTTTAATGAACACTGAAGCTTTCTTT.

The rearrangement joins TRBV7-2 to TRBJ1-1, with a possible D match to TRBD1 (5 bases). The CDR3 is 15 residues long. V was shortened by 5 bases and J by 3 bases, with 16 bases between the two germline ends. Germline V lookup: CDR1 SGHTA, CDR2 FQGNSA. The CDR3 sequence: CASSLHAGSDTEAFF. The CDR3 nucleotides are TGTGCCAGCAGCCTTCACGCAGGGTCGGACACTGAAGCTTTCTTT.

The chain is built from TRBV18 and TRBJ2-1, with 10 bases that match TRBD2. CDR1 and CDR2 (germline): KGHSH, LQKENI. This CDR3 has 16 residues. The V and J ends lost 7 bases and 4 bases, in that order; junction bases with no gene match: 10. The DNA for the CDR3 is TGTGCCAGCTTCTCCGGGACTAGCGAGGGGTACAATGAGCAGTTCTTC. Protein product: CASFSGTSEGYNEQFF.

This clone was detected a few times. The chain uses TRBV21-1 and TRBJ2-7; TRBD1 is the table's D call, not checked against the DNA. TRBV21-1 represents a pseudogene. The length of the CDR3 is 15 residues. CDR3 nucleotide sequence: TGTGCCAGCAGCAAAGCTGAAACAGCCACCTACGAGCAGTACTTC. It is translated as CASSKAETATYEQYF.

This chain connects TRBV29-1 to TRBJ2-2; a possible D gene is TRBD1 (6 bases). From germline, CDR1 is SQVTM and CDR2 ANQGSEA. With 0 bases removed from V and 5 bases from J, the gap between germline ends came to 16 bases. This CDR3 contains 16 residues. The CDR3 is CSVEDRGRGRTGELFF. The DNA for the CDR3 is TGCAGCGTTGAAGATCGTGGCAGGGGAAGAACCGGGGAGCTGTTTTTT.

In this sample, this clone turned up a few times. The V and J genes are TRBV6-1 and TRBJ1-1; TRBD1 matches at 8 bases. The CDR3 extends over 14 amino acids. Germline V CDR1 and CDR2: MNHNS, SASEGT. The ends lost 3 bases at V and 4 bases at J; junction bases unmatched: 4. CDR3 sequence reads: CASSDPGGGTEAFF. CDR3 nucleotides: TGTGCCAGCAGTGATCCAGGGGGCGGCACTGAAGCTTTCTTT.

In its sample, this clone was seen a few times. The rearrangement uses TRBV7-8 and TRBJ2-2; D is unresolved. This CDR3 has 14 residues. Trimming left V 2 bases short and J 6 bases short, with 10 bases between. Per germline, CDR1 SGHVS and CDR2 FQNEAQ. The CDR3 reads CASSLSLGAGELFF. CDR3 in DNA: TGTGCCAGCAGCTTATCTCTGGGCGCCGGGGAGCTGTTTTTT.

The rearrangement links TRBV2 to TRBJ1-3, with D maybe TRBD1 (6 bases). The germline V and J ends were trimmed by 2 bases and 5 bases, with 22 bases remaining between them. Per germline, CDR1 SNHLY and CDR2 FYNNEI. The CDR3 runs 18 residues. The chain's CDR3 is CASSENDPRGRGRNTIYF. The CDR3 DNA reads as TGTGCCAGCAGTGAAAATGATCCACGAGGCAGGGGACGAAACACCATATATTTT.

The chain is built from TRBV19 and TRBJ2-1, with TRBD2 matching 9 bases. The V and J ends lost 8 bases and 4 bases, in that order; junction bases with no gene match: 6. The CDR3 loop spans 14 amino acids. The germline CDR1 and CDR2 sequences are LNHDA and SQIVND (reference sequence). The CDR3 protein is CASQFSGGYNEQFF. For the CDR3, the DNA is TGTGCCAGTCAATTTAGCGGGGGTTACAATGAGCAGTTCTTC.

The gene calls are TRBV2 and TRBJ2-7; 7 bases are shared with TRBD1. The CDR3 consists of 13 residues. Germline CDR1 reads SNHLY; CDR2 reads FYNNEI. J gave up 0 bases and V 7 bases, and 3 bases lay outside the gene matches. The chain's CDR3 is CASKRDSSYEQYV. The CDR3 DNA reads as TGTGCCAGCAAGAGGGACAGCTCCTACGAGCAGTACGTC.

This clone was seen only a few times. Here the CDR3 reads CASSPPGQDLGNTIYF. DNA for the CDR3: TGTGCCAGCAGCCCCCCCGGACAGGACCTTGGAAACACCATATATTTT. V and J are TRBV28 and TRBJ1-3; 7 nucleotides line up with TRBD1. The trim removed 6 bases at V and 3 bases at J, leaving 11 bases unmatched. Germline V lookup: CDR1 MDHEN, CDR2 SYDVKM. This CDR3 has 16 amino acids.

The rearrangement uses TRBV18 and TRBJ1-2, with D possibly matching TRBD1 (6 bases). Germline-derived CDR1 and CDR2 are KGHSH and LQKENI. V was pared by 5 bases and J by 4 bases, with 11 bases between. This CDR3 region has 13 residues. The CDR3 spells CASSSDRSYGYTF. The CDR3 bases are TGTGCCAGCTCATCCGACAGGTCCTATGGCTACACCTTC.

J is TRBJ2-1 and V is TRBV5-1, with 7 bases lining up with TRBD1. This CDR3 has 15 residues. Per the germline V gene, CDR1 is SGHRS and CDR2 is YFSETQ. J gave up 0 bases and V 3 bases, and 3 bases lay outside the gene matches. CDR3 in DNA: TGCGCCAGCAGCTCGGGACAGAGCTCCTACAATGAGCAGTTCTTC. Its translation is CASSSGQSSYNEQFF.

The genes are TRBV7-2 and TRBJ1-2; 8 nucleotides align to TRBD1. CDR1 and CDR2 from the germline V gene are SGHTA and FQGNSA. The CDR3 extends over 16 amino acids. The V gene end was trimmed by 4 bases and the J gene end by 5 bases; junction bases not matched to a gene: 12. The chain's CDR3 is CASSSQDRESLYGYTF. CDR3 nucleotides: TGTGCCAGCAGCTCACAGGACAGGGAAAGTCTATATGGCTACACCTTC.

This clone counts as medium-sized. The gene calls are TRBV28 and TRBJ1-5; a weak D match, TRBD1 (6 bases). V was shortened by 6 bases and J by 1 base, with 16 bases between the two germline ends. This CDR3 is built from 16 residues. CDR1 and CDR2 from the germline V gene are MDHEN and SYDVKM. In DNA form, the CDR3 reads TGTGCCAGCAGGCGCGCCACAGGGAAGAGCAATCAGCCCCAGCATTTT. It encodes CASRRATGKSNQPQHF.

This rearrangement joins TRBV21-1 to TRBJ1-5; TRBD1, the table's D call, was not compared with the DNA. TRBV21-1 is tagged as a pseudogene. The CDR3 runs 15 residues. CDR3 coding DNA: TGTGCCAGCAGCACGCACAGGGCCCTCAATCAGCCCCAGCATTTT. This codes for CASSTHRALNQPQHF.